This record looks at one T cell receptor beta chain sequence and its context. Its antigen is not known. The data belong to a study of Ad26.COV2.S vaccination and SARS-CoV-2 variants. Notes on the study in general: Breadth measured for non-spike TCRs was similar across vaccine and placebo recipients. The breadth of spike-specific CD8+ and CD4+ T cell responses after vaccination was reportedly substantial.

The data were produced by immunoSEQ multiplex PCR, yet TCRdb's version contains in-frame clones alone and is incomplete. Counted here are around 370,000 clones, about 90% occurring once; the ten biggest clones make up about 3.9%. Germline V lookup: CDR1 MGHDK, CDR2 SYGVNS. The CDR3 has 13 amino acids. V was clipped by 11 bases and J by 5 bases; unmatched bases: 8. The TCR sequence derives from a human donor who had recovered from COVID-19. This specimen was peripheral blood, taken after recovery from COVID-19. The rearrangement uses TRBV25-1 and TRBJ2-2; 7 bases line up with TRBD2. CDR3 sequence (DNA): TGTGCCCACACGGGGGGTTGGACCGGGGAGCTGTTTTTT. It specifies CAHTGGWTGELFF.